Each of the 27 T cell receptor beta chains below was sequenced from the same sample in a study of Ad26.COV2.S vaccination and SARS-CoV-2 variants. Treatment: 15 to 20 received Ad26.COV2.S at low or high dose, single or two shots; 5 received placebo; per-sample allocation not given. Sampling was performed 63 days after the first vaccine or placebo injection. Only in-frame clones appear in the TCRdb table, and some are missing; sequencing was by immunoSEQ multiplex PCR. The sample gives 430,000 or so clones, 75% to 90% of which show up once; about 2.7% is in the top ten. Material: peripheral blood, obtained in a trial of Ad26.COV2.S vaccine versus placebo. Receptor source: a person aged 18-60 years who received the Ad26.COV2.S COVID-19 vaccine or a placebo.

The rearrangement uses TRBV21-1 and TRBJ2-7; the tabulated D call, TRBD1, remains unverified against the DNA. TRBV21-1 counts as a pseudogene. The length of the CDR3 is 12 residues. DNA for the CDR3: TGTGCCAGCAGCAAAGCACGGACAGGGCAGTACGTC. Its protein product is CASSKARTGQYV.

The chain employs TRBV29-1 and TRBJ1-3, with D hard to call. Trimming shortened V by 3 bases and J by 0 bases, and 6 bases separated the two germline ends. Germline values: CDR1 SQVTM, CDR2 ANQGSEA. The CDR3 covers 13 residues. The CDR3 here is CSVEVHSGNTIYF. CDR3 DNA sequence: TGCAGCGTTGAGGTCCACTCTGGAAACACCATATATTTT.

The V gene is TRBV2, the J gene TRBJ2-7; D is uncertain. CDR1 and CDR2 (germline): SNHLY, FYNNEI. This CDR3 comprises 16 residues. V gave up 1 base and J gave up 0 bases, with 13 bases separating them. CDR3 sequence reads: CASSEGAAQSSYEQYF. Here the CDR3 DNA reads TGTGCCAGCAGTGAAGGGGCAGCCCAAAGCTCCTACGAGCAGTACTTC.

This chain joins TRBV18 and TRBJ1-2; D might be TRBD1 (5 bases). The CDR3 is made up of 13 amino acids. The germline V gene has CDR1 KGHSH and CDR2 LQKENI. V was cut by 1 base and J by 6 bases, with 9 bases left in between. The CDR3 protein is CASSPLGTDGYTF. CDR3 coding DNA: TGTGCCAGCTCACCACTCGGGACGGATGGCTACACCTTC.

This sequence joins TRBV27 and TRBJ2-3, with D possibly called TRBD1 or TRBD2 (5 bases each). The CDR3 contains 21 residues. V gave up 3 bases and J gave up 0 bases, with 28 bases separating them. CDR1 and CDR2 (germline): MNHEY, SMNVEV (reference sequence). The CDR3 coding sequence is TGTGCCAGCAGTTTTGACGGGGACGCAAGGAGAAGGTCGACTAGCACAGATACGCAGTATTTT. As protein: CASSFDGDARRRSTSTDTQYF.

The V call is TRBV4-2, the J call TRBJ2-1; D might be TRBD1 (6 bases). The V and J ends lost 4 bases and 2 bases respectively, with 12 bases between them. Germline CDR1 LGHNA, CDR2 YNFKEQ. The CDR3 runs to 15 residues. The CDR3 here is CASSPRDIAYNEQFF. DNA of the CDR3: TGTGCCAGCAGCCCACGGGACATCGCCTACAATGAGCAGTTCTTC.

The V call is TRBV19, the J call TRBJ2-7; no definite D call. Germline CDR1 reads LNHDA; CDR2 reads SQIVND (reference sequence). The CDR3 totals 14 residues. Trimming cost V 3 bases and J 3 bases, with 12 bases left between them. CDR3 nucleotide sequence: TGTGCCAGTAGTATGGGCGGAGACCTCTACGAGCAGTACTTC. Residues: CASSMGGDLYEQYF.

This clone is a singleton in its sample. CDR3 in amino acids: CASSLGQDRANSPLHF. The CDR3 DNA is TGTGCCAGCAGCTTAGGTCAGGACAGGGCGAATTCACCCCTCCACTTT. V is TRBV7-9 and J is TRBJ1-6, with 8 positions matching TRBD1. The CDR3 is 16 residues long. The germline CDR1 and CDR2 sequences are SEHNR and FQNEAQ (reference sequence). The V segment lost 1 base and the J segment 7 bases; nucleotides outside the gene matches: 6.

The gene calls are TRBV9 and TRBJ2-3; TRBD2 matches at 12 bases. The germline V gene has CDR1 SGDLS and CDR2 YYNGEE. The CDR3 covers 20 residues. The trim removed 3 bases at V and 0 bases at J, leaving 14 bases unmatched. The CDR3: CASSGEWTSGDLLSTDTQYF. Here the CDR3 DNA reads TGTGCCAGCAGCGGTGAATGGACTAGCGGGGACCTACTCAGCACAGATACGCAGTATTTT.

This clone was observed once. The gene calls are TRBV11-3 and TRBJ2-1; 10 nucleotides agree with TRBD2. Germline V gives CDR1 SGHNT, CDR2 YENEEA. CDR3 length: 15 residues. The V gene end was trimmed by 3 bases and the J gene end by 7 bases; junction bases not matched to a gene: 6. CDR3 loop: CASSLGSGRRNEQFF. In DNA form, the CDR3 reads TGTGCCAGCAGCTTGGGTAGCGGGAGGAGGAATGAGCAGTTCTTC.

CDR3 loop: CASPNYPWGRGSPLHF. The CDR3 DNA is TGTGCCAGTCCAAATTACCCGTGGGGCAGAGGTTCACCCCTCCACTTT. V gene TRBV19 combines with J gene TRBJ1-6, with D tentatively TRBD1 (5 bases). Germline-derived CDR1 and CDR2 are LNHDA and SQIVND (reference sequence). The V end lost 8 bases, the J end lost 9 bases, and 23 bases lay between the germline ends. This CDR3 contains 16 residues.

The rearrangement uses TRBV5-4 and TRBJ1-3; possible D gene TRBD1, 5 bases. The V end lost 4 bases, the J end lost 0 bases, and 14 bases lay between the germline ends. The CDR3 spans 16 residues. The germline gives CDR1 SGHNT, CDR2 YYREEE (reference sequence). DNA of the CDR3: TGTGCCAGCAGCCCTCAGGGAAGAGGCTCTGGAAACACCATATATTTT. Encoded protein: CASSPQGRGSGNTIYF.

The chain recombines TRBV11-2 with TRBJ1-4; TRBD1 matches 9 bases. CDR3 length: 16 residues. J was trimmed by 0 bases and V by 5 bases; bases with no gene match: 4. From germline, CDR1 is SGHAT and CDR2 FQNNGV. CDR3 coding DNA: TGTGCCAGCAGCGCAGACAGGGGGACAACTAATGAAAAACTGTTTTTT. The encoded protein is CASSADRGTTNEKLFF.

This chain's CDR3 is CATSDASRNTEAFF. CDR3 sequence (DNA): TGTGCCACCAGTGATGCTTCGAGGAACACTGAAGCTTTCTTT. V usage is TRBV24-1 and J usage is TRBJ1-1; D remains unclear. Germline lookup yields CDR1 KGHDR and CDR2 SFDVKD. This CDR3 has 14 residues. V was clipped by 3 bases and J by 1 base, with 8 bases between them.

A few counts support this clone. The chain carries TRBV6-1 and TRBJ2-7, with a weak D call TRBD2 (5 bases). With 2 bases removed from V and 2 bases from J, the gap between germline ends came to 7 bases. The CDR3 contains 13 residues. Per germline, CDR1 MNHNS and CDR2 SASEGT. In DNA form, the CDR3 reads TGTGCCAGCAGTGAAAGAGGGCCCTACGAGCAGTACGTC. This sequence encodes CASSERGPYEQYV.

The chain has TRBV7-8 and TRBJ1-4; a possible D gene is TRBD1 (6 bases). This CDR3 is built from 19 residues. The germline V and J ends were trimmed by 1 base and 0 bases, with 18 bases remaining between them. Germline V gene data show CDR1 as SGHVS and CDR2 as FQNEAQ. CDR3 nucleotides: TGTGCCAGCAGCTTAGTATTAATCGGGGGGGCTTCAACTAATGAAAAACTGTTTTTT. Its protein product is CASSLVLIGGASTNEKLFF.

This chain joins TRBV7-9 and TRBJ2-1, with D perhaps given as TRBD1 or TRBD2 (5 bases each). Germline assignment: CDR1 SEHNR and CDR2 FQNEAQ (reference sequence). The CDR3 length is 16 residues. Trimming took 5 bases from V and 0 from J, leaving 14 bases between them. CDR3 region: CASSQASGRSYNEQFF. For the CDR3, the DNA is TGTGCCAGCAGCCAGGCCTCGGGGCGCTCCTACAATGAGCAGTTCTTC.

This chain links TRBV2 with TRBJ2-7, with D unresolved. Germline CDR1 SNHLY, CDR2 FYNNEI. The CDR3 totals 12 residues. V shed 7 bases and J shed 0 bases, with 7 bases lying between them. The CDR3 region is CASKASSYEQYF. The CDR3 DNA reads TGTGCCAGCAAGGCGTCCTCCTACGAGCAGTACTTC. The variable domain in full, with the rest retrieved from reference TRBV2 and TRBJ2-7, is EPEVTQTPSHQVTQMGQEVILRCVPISNHLYFYWYRQILGQKVEFLVSFYNNEISEKSEIFDDQFSVERPDGSNFTLKIRSTKLEDSAMYFCASKASSYEQYFGPGTRLTVT.

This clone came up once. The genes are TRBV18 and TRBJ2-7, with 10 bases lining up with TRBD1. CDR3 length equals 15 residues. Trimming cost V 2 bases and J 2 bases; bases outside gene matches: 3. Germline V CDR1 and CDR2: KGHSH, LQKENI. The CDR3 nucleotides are TGTGCCAGCTCACCAGGGGGACAGGGGACCTACGAGCAGTACTTC. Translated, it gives CASSPGGQGTYEQYF.

CDR3 residues: CASSLEASDIQYF. The DNA for the CDR3 is TGCGCCAGCAGCTTGGAAGCCTCGGACATTCAGTACTTC. This chain uses TRBV5-1 with TRBJ2-4; D uncertain. V was cut by 0 bases and J by 8 bases, with 9 bases left in between. The CDR3 runs to 13 residues. Germline assignment: CDR1 SGHRS and CDR2 YFSETQ. The full variable domain, its missing parts supplied by reference TRBV5-1 and TRBJ2-4, is KAGVTQTPRYLIKTRGQQVTLSCSPISGHRSVSWYQQTPGQGLQFLFEYFSETQRNKGNFPGRFSGRQFSNSRSEMNVSTLELGDSALYLCASSLEASDIQYFGAGTRLSVL.

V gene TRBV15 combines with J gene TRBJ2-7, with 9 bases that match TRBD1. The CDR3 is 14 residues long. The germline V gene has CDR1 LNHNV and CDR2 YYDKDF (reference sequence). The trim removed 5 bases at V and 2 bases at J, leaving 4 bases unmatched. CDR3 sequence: CATSAGQGAYEQYF. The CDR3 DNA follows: TGTGCCACCAGCGCGGGACAGGGCGCCTACGAGCAGTACTTC.

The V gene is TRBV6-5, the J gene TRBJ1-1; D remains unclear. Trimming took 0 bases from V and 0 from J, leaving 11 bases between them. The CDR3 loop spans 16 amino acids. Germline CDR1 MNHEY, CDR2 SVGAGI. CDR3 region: CASSYSLSGMNTEAFF. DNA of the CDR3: TGTGCCAGCAGTTACTCGCTGTCGGGCATGAACACTGAAGCTTTCTTT.

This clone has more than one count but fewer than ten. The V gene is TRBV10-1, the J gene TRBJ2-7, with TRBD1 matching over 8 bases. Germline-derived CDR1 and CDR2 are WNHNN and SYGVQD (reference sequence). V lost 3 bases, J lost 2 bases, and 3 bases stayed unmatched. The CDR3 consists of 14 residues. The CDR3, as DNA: TGCGCCAGCAGTGAACAGGGGGTCCCCTACGAGCAGTACTTC. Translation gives CASSEQGVPYEQYF.

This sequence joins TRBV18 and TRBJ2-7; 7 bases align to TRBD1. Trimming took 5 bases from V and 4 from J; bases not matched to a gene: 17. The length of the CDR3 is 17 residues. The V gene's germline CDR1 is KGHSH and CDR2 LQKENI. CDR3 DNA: TGTGCCAGCTCATCTGCGTTACCCGGGACAGAGGCTTACGAGCAGTACTTC. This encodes CASSSALPGTEAYEQYF.

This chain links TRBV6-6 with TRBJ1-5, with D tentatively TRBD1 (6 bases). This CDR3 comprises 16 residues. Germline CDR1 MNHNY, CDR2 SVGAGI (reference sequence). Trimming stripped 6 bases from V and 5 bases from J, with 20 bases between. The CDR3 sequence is CASRLRTGSLDQPQHF. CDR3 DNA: TGTGCCAGCAGGCTCCGTACAGGGTCCCTTGATCAGCCCCAGCATTTT.

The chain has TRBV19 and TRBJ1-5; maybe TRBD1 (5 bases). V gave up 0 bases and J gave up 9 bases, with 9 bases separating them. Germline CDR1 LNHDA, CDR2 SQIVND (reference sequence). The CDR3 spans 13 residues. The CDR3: CASSIDEGAPQHF. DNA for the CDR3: TGTGCCAGTAGTATAGACGAAGGGGCGCCCCAGCATTTT.

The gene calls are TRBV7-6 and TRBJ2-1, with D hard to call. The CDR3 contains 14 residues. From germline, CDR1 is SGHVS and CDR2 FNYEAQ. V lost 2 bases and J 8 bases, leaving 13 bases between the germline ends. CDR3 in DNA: TGTGCCAGCAGCTTAAATCCGCCCGATTATGAGCAGTTCTTC. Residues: CASSLNPPDYEQFF.